This T cell receptor beta chain was sequenced for a study of OX40 agonist ivuxolimab in advanced cancers. Study background: The treatment was a fully human IgG2 OX40 agonist, ivuxolimab. Age averaged around 59 years (range about 23 to 85), and roughly 80% were male.

Libraries were prepared by immunoSEQ multiplex PCR; TCRdb keeps only in-frame clonotypes and omits some of them. Among approximately 32,000 clones, roughly 87% were seen once, and the ten largest hold about 8.2%. Trimming took off 1 base at V and 4 bases at J, with 7 bases between the two ends. Germline V gene data show CDR1 as SGHNT and CDR2 as YENEEA. The CDR3 contains 13 residues. The rearrangement joins TRBV11-3 to TRBJ1-2; no firm D call. The source of this sequence is an adult with an advanced solid tumor such as melanoma, head and neck, liver or kidney cancer. The source was CD4+ or CD8+ T cells sorted from blood, collected in a trial of the OX40 agonist ivuxolimab. The CDR3 nucleotides read TGTGCCAGCAGCTTAGGGCTGAGCTATGGCTACACCTTC. Translating it yields CASSLGLSYGYTF.